A selection of T cell receptor beta chains follows, all from one sample in a study of cytomegalovirus exposure and HLA in healthy donors. TCRdb's table, derived via immunoSEQ multiplex PCR, lists solely in-frame clones and lacks some. Among 150,000 to 200,000 clones listed, about 83% were seen once. The sample taken for sequencing was PBMCs. These receptors all come from a woman aged 18-29 years in good health and CMV-seronegative. Both conserved end residues are trimmed from each CDR3.

V gene: TRBV6-5; CDR3 protein: ASKEGQSNTEAF
V gene: TRBV4-1; CDR3 protein: ASSQSPTSGGAHEQY
V gene: TRBV27; CDR3 protein: ASRRTGAHEQY
V gene: TRBV30; CDR3 protein: AWSVRLAGAVKRPDTQY
V gene: TRBV7-9; CDR3 protein: ASSLLGTGNNEQF
V gene: TRBV27; CDR3 protein: ASSFNHGTGVTGELF
V gene: TRBV19; CDR3 protein: ASSIRRESRGYT
V gene: TRBV6-6; CDR3 protein: ASSYVGQASYEQY
V gene: TRBV6-5; CDR3 protein: ASSYGGNKRGYT
V gene: TRBV5-1; CDR3 protein: ASSLSGRGTDTQY
V gene: TRBV25-1; CDR3 protein: ASSDRQNSYEQY
V gene: TRBV9; CDR3 protein: ASSALSGANVLT
V gene: TRBV5-1; CDR3 protein: ASSFRTGKETQY
V gene: TRBV7-7; CDR3 protein: ASSSTSGRAWNEQF
V gene: TRBV5-1; CDR3 protein: ASSLELVLGSSYNEQF
V gene: TRBV6-1; CDR3 protein: ASSALAGGYTDTQY
V gene: TRBV15; CDR3 protein: ATSVLRGESQPQH